These 4 T cell receptor beta chains were all obtained from the same sample, sequenced in a study of control samples from healthy donors and cancer patients. Libraries were prepared by immunoSEQ multiplex PCR; TCRdb keeps only in-frame clonotypes and omits some of them. Of about 130,000 clones in the sample, approximately 92% were seen once. Material: blood. The receptors were gathered from a woman between 45 and 60 years old in good health.

The gene calls are TRBV5-1 and TRBJ2-6; possible D gene TRBD1, 6 bases. The V and J ends lost 3 bases and 3 bases respectively, with 13 bases between them. This CDR3 region has 16 residues. Looked up from germline, CDR1 is SGHRS and CDR2 is YFSETQ. CDR3 DNA: TGCGCCAGCAGCTCGAAGGCAGGGGTTGGGGCCAACGTCCTGACTTTC. This codes for CASSSKAGVGANVLTF.

The DNA of the CDR3 is TGTGCCAGCAGCCCGGGACAGGGGGGACGCAGCAATCAGCCCCAGCATTTT. It translates to CASSPGQGGRSNQPQHF. V is TRBV5-8 and J is TRBJ1-5, with 11 nucleotides matching TRBD1. The CDR3 is made up of 17 amino acids. Losses at the gene ends were 4 bases for V and 1 base for J; bases not matched to a gene: 7. Germline CDR1 is SGHTS and CDR2 is YDEGEE.

This rearrangement joins TRBV19 to TRBJ1-1, with a tentative D call TRBD1 (5 bases). This CDR3 has 13 amino acids. Germline V gene lookup returns CDR1 LNHDA and CDR2 SQIVND (reference sequence). V lost 6 bases and J 1 base, leaving 9 bases between the germline ends. CDR3 residues: CASRNRRNTEAFF. The CDR3, as DNA: TGTGCCAGTAGGAACAGGAGGAACACTGAAGCTTTCTTT.

The V call is TRBV9, the J call TRBJ2-1; D gene ambiguous. V dropped 3 bases and J dropped 3 bases, with 13 bases sitting between them. This CDR3 contains 15 residues. Looked up from germline, CDR1 is SGDLS and CDR2 is YYNGEE. CDR3 sequence reads: CASSGGVGNYNEQFF. CDR3 DNA: TGTGCCAGCAGCGGGGGTGTGGGGAACTACAATGAGCAGTTCTTC.